Reported below is one TCR beta chain. Its antigen is not known. This sample was taken from a study of OX40 agonist ivuxolimab in advanced cancers. Study-level information: As their treatment, patients were administered ivuxolimab, an agonistic anti-OX40 (CD134) antibody. Partial responses were recorded for three patients, including one with hepatocellular carcinoma and two with cutaneous melanoma.

CDR1 is MDHEN, CDR2 SYDVKM, per germline. V lost 3 bases and J 1 base, leaving 12 bases between the germline ends. The CDR3 extends over 15 amino acids. Study-wide results and caveats: Averaging showed that CD8+ T cells had more expanded clones than CD4+ did. In a subset of nonresponders, normalized T-cell clonal expansion was also low.

TCRdb keeps only in-frame clones here, not all; method: immunoSEQ multiplex PCR. This sample has 77,000 or so clones, with 92% found just once. This sequence joins TRBV28 and TRBJ1-1; maybe TRBD1 (6 bases). The specimen was CD4+ or CD8+ T cells sorted from blood, collected in a trial of the OX40 agonist ivuxolimab. The origin of this receptor is an adult with an advanced solid tumor such as melanoma, head and neck, liver or kidney cancer. For the CDR3, the DNA is TGTGCCAGCAGTTTTCCCGGGGGGCCGAACACTGAAGCTTTCTTT. It encodes CASSFPGGPNTEAFF.